A selection of T cell receptor beta chains follows, all from one sample in a study of T cell repertoires in cytomegalovirus infection. Each CDR3 protein is one row after TCRdb ran MiXCR on the reads. This table has a few hundred thousand distinct CDR3 sequences, 15% to 20% appearing once. Sequences were obtained from CD8+ T cells from PBMCs. The source is a human donor in good health (CMV status not recorded). Some clones in this sample may be carry-over from other donors' samples. The CDR3 runs from the conserved cysteine through the conserved F or W.

TRBV12-3/TRBV12-4,CASSLGSPGANVLTF
TRBV29-1,CSVETWDRDVADTQYF
TRBV2,CASPATGELGYTF
TRBV20-1,CSADPDGAGGLRGYEQYF
TRBV6-5,CASSYSTTGYTEAFF
TRBV6-2/TRBV6-3,CASSYYGEQFF
TRBV4-3,CASSQSTSGYGNEQFF
TRBV11-2,CASSLAPLTTGEETQYF
TRBV10-2,CASTVDHSNQPQHF
TRBV7-8,CASSLFQTNYNSPLHF
TRBV6-1,CANGTSEETQYF
TRBV27,CASSPDGDTQYF
TRBV7-9,CASSSPRAYEQFF
TRBV5-6,CASSKGQLNTEAFF
TRBV9,CASSVGIRGQSYEQYF